The clone carrying this T cell receptor beta chain came up a few times. This sample was taken from a study of Graves' ophthalmopathy and Graves' hyperthyroidism. The study amplified TCR beta CDR3 regions using RNA transcripts. RT-PCR with HTBI primers came first, then second-round multiplex PCR. TCRdb fed the multiplex PCR reads into MiXCR, producing one record per CDR3 protein. The sample shows about 740,000 distinct CDR3 sequences, roughly two fifths of them seen only once. The CDR3 sequence is 14 residues long. The germline gives CDR1 SNHLY, CDR2 FYNNEI. V trimming: 7 bases; J trimming: 4 bases; junction bases outside the gene matches: 6.

This receptor was obtained from an adult man with Graves' ophthalmopathy. The chain carries TRBV2 and TRBJ1-4, with TRBD1 matching 7 bases. Sequenced: peripheral blood. The CDR3 region has the DNA TGTGCCAGCAATCGGGACAGCCGTAATGAAAAACTGTTTTTT. Protein sequence: CASNRDSRNEKLFF.